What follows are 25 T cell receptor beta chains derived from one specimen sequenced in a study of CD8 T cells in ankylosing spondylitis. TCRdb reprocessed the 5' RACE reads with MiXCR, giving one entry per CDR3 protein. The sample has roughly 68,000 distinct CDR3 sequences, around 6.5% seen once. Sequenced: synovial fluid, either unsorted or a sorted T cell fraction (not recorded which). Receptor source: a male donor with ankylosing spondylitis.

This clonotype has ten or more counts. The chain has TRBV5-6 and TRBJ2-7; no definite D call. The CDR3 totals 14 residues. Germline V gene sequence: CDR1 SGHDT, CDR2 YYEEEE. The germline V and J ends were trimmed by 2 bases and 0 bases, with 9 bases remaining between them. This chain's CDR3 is CASSFRFSSYEQYF. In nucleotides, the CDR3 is TGTGCCAGCAGCTTTAGATTCAGCTCCTACGAGCAGTACTTC.

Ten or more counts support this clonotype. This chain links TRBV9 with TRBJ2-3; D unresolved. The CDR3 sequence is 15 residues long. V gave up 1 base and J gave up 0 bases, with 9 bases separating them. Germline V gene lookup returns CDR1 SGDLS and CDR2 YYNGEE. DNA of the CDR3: TGTGCCAGCAGCGTACATCCCTCTAGCACAGATACGCAGTATTTT. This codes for CASSVHPSSTDTQYF.

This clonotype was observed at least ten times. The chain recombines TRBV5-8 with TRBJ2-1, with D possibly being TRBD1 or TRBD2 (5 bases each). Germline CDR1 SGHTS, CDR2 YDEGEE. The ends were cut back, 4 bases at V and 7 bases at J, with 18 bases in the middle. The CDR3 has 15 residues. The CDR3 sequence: CASSLGTTEGNEQFF. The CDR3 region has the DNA TGTGCCAGCAGCCTTGGGACCACAGAGGGGAATGAGCAGTTCTTC.

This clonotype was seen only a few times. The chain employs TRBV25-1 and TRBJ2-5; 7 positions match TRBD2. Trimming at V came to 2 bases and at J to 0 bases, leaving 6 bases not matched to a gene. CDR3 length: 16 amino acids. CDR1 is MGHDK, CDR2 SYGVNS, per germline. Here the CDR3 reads CASSELRLADQETQYF. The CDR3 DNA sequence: TGTGCCAGCAGTGAACTTCGGCTAGCGGACCAAGAGACCCAGTACTTC.

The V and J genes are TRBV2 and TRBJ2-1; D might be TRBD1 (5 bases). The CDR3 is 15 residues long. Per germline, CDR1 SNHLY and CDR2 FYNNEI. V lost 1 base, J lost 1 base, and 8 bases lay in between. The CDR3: CASSEGQGSYNEQFF. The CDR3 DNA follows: TGTGCCAGCAGTGAAGGTCAGGGTTCCTACAATGAGCAGTTCTTC.

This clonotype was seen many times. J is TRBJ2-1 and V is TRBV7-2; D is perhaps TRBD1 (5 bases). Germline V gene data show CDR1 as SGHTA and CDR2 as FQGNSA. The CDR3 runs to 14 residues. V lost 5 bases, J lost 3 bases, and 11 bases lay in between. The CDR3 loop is CASSISQGYNEQFF. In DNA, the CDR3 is TGTGCCAGCAGCATCTCGCAGGGCTACAATGAGCAGTTCTTC.

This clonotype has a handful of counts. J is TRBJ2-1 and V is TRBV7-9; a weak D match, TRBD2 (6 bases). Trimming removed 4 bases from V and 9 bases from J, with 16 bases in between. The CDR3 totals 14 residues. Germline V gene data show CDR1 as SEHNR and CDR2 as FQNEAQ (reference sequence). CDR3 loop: CASSSGASWGEQFF. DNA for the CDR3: TGTGCCAGCAGCTCGGGAGCCAGTTGGGGTGAGCAGTTCTTC.

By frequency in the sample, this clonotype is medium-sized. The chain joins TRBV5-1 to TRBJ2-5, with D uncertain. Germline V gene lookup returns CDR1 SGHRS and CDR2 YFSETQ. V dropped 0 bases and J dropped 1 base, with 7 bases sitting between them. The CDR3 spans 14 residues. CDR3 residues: CASSLESAQETQYF. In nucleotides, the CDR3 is TGCGCCAGCAGCTTGGAGTCAGCCCAAGAGACCCAGTACTTC.

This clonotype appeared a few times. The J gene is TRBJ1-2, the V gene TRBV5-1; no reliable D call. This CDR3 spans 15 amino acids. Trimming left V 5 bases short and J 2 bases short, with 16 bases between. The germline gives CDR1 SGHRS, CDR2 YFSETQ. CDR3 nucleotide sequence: TGCGCCAGCAGGATATCAAGAGACGCGAACTATGGCTACACCTTC. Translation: CASRISRDANYGYTF. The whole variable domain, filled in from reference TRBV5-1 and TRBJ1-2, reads KAGVTQTPRYLIKTRGQQVTLSCSPISGHRSVSWYQQTPGQGLQFLFEYFSETQRNKGNFPGRFSGRQFSNSRSEMNVSTLELGDSALYLCASRISRDANYGYTFGSGTRLTVV.

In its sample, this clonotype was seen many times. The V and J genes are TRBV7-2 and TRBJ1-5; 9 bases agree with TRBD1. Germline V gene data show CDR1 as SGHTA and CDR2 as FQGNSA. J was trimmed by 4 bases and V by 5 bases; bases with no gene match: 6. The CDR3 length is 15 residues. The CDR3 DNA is TGTGCCAGCAGCCCGGGACAGGGCCGGAATCAGCCCCAGCATTTT. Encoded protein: CASSPGQGRNQPQHF. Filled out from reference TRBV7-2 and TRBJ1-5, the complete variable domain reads GAGVSQSPSNKVTEKGKDVELRCDPISGHTALYWYRQSLGQGLEFLIYFQGNSAPDKSGLPSDRFSAERTGGSVSTLTIQRTQQEDSAVYLCASSPGQGRNQPQHFGDGTRLSIL.

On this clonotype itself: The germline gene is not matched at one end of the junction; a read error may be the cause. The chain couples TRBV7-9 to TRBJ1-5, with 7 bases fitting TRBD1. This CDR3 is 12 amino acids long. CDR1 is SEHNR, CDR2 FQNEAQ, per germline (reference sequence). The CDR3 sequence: CASSALGQHQHF. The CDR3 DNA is TGTGCCAGCAGCGCCTTGGGACAGCACCAGCATTTT.

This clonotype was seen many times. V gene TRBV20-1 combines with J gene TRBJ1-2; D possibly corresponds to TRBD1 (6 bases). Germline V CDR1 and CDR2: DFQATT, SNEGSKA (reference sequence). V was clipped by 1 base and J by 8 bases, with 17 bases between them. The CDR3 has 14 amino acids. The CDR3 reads CSARVRDQGSGYTF. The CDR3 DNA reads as TGCAGTGCTAGAGTCCGCGACCAGGGGTCGGGCTACACCTTC.

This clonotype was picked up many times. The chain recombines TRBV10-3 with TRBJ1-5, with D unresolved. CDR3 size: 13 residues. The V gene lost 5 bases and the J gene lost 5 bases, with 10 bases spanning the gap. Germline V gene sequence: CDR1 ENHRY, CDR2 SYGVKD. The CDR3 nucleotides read TGTGCCATCAGTTCCAAAGGCGATCAGCCCCAGCATTTT. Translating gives CAISSKGDQPQHF.

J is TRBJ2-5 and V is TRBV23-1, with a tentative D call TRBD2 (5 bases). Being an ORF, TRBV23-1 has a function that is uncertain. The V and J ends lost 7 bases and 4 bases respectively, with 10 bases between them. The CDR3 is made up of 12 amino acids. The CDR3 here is CASTGGLETQYF. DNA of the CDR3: TGCGCCAGCACAGGAGGATTAGAGACCCAGTACTTC.

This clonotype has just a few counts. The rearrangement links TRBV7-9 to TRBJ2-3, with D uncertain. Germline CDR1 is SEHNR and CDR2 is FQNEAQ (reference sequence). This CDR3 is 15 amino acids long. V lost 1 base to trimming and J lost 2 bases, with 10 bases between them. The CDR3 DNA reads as TGTGCCAGCAGCTTAGTCGCAGGATACACAGATACGCAGTATTTT. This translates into CASSLVAGYTDTQYF.

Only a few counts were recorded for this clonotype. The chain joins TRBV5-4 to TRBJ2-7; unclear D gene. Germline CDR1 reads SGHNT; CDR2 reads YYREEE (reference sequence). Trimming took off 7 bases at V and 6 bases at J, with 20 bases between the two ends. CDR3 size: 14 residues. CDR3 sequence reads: CASSASARIREQYF. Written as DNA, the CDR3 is TGTGCCAGCTCGGCCTCCGCCAGGATCCGCGAGCAGTACTTC. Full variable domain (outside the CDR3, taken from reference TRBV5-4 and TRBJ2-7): ETGVTQSPTHLIKTRGQQVTLRCSSQSGHNTVSWYQQALGQGPQFIFQYYREEENGRGNFPPRFSGLQFPNYSSELNVNALELDDSALYLCASSASARIREQYFGPGTRLTVT.

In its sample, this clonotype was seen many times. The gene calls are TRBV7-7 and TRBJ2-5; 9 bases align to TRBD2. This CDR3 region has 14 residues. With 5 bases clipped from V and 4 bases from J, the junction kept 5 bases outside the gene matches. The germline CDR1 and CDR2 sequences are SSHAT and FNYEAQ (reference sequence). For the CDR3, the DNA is TGTGCCAGCAGCACCGGGACTAGCCCAGAGACCCAGTACTTC. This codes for CASSTGTSPETQYF.

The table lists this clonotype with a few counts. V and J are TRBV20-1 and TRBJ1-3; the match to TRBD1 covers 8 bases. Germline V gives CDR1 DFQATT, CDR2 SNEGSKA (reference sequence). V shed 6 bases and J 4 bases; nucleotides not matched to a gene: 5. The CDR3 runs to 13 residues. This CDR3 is CSAEGQGGNTIYF. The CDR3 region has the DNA TGCAGTGCGGAAGGACAGGGAGGAAACACCATATATTTT.

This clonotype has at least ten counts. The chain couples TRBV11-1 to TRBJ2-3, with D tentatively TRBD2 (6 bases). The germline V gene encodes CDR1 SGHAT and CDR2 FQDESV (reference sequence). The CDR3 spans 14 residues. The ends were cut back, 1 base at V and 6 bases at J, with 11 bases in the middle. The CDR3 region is CASSLGAGSDTQYF. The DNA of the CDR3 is TGTGCCAGCAGCTTAGGGGCGGGAAGCGATACGCAGTATTTT.

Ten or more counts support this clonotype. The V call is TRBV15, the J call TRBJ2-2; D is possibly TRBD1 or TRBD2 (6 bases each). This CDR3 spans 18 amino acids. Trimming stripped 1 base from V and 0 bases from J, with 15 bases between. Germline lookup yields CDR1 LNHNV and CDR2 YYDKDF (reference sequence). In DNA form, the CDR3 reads TGTGCCACCAGCAGAGGCATCTCCGGGGGCTCGAACACCGGGGAGCTGTTTTTT. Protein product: CATSRGISGGSNTGELFF.

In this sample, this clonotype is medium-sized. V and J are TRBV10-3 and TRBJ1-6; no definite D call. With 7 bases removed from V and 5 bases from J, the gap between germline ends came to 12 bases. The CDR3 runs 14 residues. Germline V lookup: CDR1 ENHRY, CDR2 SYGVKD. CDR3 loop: CAIKSGKDNSPLHF. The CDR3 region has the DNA TGTGCCATCAAGAGTGGGAAGGATAATTCACCCCTCCACTTT.

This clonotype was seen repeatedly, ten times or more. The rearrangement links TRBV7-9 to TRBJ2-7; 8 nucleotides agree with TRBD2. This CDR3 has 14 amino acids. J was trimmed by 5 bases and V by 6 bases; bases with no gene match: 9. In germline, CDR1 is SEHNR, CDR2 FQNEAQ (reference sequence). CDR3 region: CASSLGQRENEQYF. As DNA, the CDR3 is TGTGCCAGCAGTCTAGGACAGCGGGAGAACGAGCAGTACTTC.

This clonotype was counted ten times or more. The CDR3 nucleotides read TGTGCCAGCAGCTTACTTAATCAGCCCCAGCATTTT. Translating gives CASSLLNQPQHF. The genes are TRBV7-2 and TRBJ1-5; D unclear. Per the germline V gene, CDR1 is SGHTA and CDR2 is FQGNSA. The CDR3 runs to 12 residues. V shed 2 bases and J shed 4 bases, with 3 bases lying between them. The variable domain in full, with the rest retrieved from reference TRBV7-2 and TRBJ1-5, is GAGVSQSPSNKVTEKGKDVELRCDPISGHTALYWYRQSLGQGLEFLIYFQGNSAPDKSGLPSDRFSAERTGGSVSTLTIQRTQQEDSAVYLCASSLLNQPQHFGDGTRLSIL.

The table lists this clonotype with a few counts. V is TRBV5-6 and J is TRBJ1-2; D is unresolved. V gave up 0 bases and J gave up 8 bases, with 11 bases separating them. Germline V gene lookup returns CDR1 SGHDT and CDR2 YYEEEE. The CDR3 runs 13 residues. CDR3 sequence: CASSLARSRGYTF. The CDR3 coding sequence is TGTGCCAGCAGCTTGGCCCGGTCTCGAGGCTACACCTTC.

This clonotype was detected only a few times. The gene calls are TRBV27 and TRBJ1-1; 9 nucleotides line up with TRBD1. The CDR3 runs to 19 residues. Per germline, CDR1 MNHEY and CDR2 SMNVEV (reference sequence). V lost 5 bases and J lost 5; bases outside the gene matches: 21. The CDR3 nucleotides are TGTGCCAGCAGTCGCGGCAACAGGGGGCATTCTGTCGGCGAGACTGAAGCTTTCTTT. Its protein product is CASSRGNRGHSVGETEAFF.